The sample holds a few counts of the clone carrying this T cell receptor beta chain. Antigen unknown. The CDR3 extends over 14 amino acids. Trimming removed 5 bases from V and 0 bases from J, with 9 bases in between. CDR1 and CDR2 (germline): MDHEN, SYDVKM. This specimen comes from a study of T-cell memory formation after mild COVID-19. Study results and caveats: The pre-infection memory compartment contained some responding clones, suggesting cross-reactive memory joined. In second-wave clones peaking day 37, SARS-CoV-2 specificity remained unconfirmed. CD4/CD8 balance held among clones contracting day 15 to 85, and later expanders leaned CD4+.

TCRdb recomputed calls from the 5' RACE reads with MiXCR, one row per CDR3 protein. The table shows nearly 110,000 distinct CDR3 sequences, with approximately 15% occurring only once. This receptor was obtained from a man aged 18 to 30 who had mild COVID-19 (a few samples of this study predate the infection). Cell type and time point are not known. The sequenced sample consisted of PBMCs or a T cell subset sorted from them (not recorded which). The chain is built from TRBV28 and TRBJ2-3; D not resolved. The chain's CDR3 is CASSRDGSTDTQYF. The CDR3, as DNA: TGTGCCAGCAGTCGCGACGGTAGCACAGATACGCAGTATTTT.